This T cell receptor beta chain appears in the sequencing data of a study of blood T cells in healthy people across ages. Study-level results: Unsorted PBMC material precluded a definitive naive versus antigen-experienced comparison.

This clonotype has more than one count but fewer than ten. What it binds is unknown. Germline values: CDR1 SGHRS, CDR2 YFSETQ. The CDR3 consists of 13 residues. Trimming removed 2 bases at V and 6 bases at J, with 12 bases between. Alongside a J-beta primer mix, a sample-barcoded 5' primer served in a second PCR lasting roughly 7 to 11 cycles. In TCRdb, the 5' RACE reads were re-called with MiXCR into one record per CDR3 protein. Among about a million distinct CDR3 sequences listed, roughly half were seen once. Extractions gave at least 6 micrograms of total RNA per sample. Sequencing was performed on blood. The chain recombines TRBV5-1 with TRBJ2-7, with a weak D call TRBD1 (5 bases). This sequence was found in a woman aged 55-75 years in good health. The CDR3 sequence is CASSFEGALEQYF. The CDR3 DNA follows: TGCGCCAGCAGCTTTGAAGGGGCACTCGAGCAGTACTTC.